This T cell receptor beta chain came from a study of T-cell memory formation after mild COVID-19. Study-wide background: For the most part, TCR clusters were specific to one donor.

In TCRdb, the 5' RACE reads were re-called with MiXCR into one record per CDR3 protein. The sample carries about 150,000 distinct CDR3 sequences, roughly 15% recorded once. Trimming took 0 bases from V and 11 from J, leaving 11 bases between them. The CDR3 extends over 13 amino acids. Germline CDR1 reads MNHNY; CDR2 reads SVGAGI (reference sequence). The gene calls are TRBV6-6 and TRBJ1-5, with D unresolved. The sequence came from an adult woman who had mild COVID-19 (a few samples of this study predate the infection). Cell type and time point are not known. Input material: PBMCs or a T cell subset sorted from them (not recorded which). CDR3 sequence: CASSYSGRETQHF. Written as DNA, the CDR3 is TGTGCCAGCAGTTACTCCGGGAGGGAAACCCAGCATTTT.